This TCR beta chain was found in a study of blood T cell repertoires in COVID-19. This clone was detected a few times. Produced via immunoSEQ multiplex PCR; TCRdb's table is partial and in-frame only. The top ten hold 6.5% to 7.5% of the sample, which has tens of thousands of clones, 80% seen once. Sequences were obtained from peripheral blood. The clonotype comes from a man aged 60 to 69 with acute or convalescent COVID-19.

The DNA for the CDR3 is TGCGCCAGCAGCCAAGACCCGAGAGGAAACATTCAGTACTTC. Translation: CASSQDPRGNIQYF. The rearrangement uses TRBV4-1 and TRBJ2-4; no firm D call. The CDR3 extends over 14 amino acids. V was trimmed by 0 bases and J by 6 bases, leaving 9 bases between them. Per the germline V gene, CDR1 is MGHRA and CDR2 is YSYEKL.